This TCR beta chain was sequenced for a study of T cell changes during pregnancy in multiple sclerosis. Here immunoSEQ multiplex PCR was the method, and the copy in TCRdb shows in-frame clones only, minus some. The data hold about 50,000 clones, with over 80% observed a single time. This CDR3 has 13 residues. Unmatched junction bases numbered 3, after V lost 5 bases and J lost 4 bases. Germline V lookup: CDR1 MDHEN, CDR2 SYDVKM. The clonotype originates from a female donor with multiple sclerosis, enrolled in a pregnancy study. The sample was CD4+ T cells from peripheral blood mononuclear cells, taken after pregnancy. The chain couples TRBV28 to TRBJ2-5, with 8 bases aligning to TRBD1. The DNA for the CDR3 is TGTGCCAGCAGTCGGACAGGGACAGAGACCCAGTACTTC. Its protein product is CASSRTGTETQYF. Full variable domain (remainder filled in from reference TRBV28 and TRBJ2-5): DVKVTQSSRYLVKRTGEKVFLECVQDMDHENMFWYRQDPGLGLRLIYFSYDVKMKEKGDIPEGYSVSREKKERFSLILESASTNQTSMYLCASSRTGTETQYFGPGTRLLVL.